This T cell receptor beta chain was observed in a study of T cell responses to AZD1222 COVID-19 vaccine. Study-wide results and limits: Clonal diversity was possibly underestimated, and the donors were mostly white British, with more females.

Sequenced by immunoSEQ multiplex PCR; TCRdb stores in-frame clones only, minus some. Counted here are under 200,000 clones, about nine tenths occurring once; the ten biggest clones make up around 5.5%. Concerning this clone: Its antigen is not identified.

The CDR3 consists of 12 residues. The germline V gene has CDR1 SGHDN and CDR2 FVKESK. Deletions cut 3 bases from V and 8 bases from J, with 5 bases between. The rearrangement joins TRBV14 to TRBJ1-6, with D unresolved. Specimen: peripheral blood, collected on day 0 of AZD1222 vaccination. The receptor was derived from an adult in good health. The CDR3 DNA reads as TGTGCCAGCAGCCAGTTGGATTCACCCCTCCACTTT. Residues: CASSQLDSPLHF.